A selection of T cell receptor beta chains follows, all from one sample in a study of control samples from healthy donors and cancer patients. Only in-frame clones appear in the TCRdb table, and some are missing; sequencing was by immunoSEQ multiplex PCR. The table has 150,000 or so clones, just under 95% seen once. The sequencing sample was made of blood. The source is a man aged 35 to 55 in good health. Each CDR3 is given without its conserved first and last residue. The D gene is left open where the match is weak.

d_call,v_call,j_call,cdr3_length,cdr3_aa
-,TRBV6-2/TRBV6-3,TRBJ2-7,11,ASSYSLGYEQY
-,TRBV5-1,TRBJ1-1,15,ASSLAITTGTNTEAF
-,TRBV9,TRBJ1-6,15,ASSVGPGSSYNSPLH
-,TRBV2,TRBJ1-5,13,ASSILRVFNQPQH
-,TRBV27,TRBJ1-5,12,ASSRMGGGQPQH
-,TRBV7-6,TRBJ2-7,14,ASSRTGAGVSYEQY
-,TRBV21-1,TRBJ2-5,14,ASSKGTGGSVGTQY
TRBD1,TRBV29-1,TRBJ1-2,13,SVRGGNTGDYGYT
-,TRBV7-9,TRBJ2-1,9,ASSQHNEQF
TRBD1,TRBV10-2,TRBJ1-2,11,ASQEGGSYGYT
-,TRBV9,TRBJ2-3,13,ASSVQSLGADTQY
-,TRBV4-1,TRBJ2-2,15,ASSQVKGRANTGELF
-,TRBV29-1,TRBJ2-1,12,SVDGREIYNEQF
-,TRBV9,TRBJ1-2,10,ASSVAGWGYT
-,TRBV6-5,TRBJ1-1,12,ASGLQGYNTEAF
-,TRBV21-1,TRBJ1-5,15,ASSKEGPDRGGQPQH
-,TRBV7-8,TRBJ2-1,9,ASSPRNEQF
-,TRBV14,TRBJ1-6,15,ASSQVGESSYNSPLH
-,TRBV19,TRBJ1-1,11,ASRGEFGTEAF
TRBD1,TRBV6-2/TRBV6-3,TRBJ1-2,12,ASSSGTAHYGYT
-,TRBV14,TRBJ2-1,12,ASSQYRVSDEQF
TRBD1,TRBV19,TRBJ1-6,14,ATRARDSSYNSPLH
-,TRBV5-5,TRBJ2-4,11,ASKGYAKNIQY
-,TRBV27,TRBJ1-5,14,ASSFRGVRGDQPQH
TRBD2,TRBV27,TRBJ2-5,15,ASSKGWGLAKKETQY
-,TRBV2,TRBJ1-4,12,ASSESREGEKLF
-,TRBV5-1,TRBJ2-6,12,ASSLDSGANVLT
-,TRBV5-1,TRBJ2-2,12,ASSLPLSTGELF
TRBD1,TRBV6-5,TRBJ1-2,10,ASRTGEGGYT
-,TRBV19,TRBJ1-5,14,ASSMATEGSNQPQH
-,TRBV19,TRBJ1-1,11,ASKERINTEAF
-,TRBV18,TRBJ1-1,11,ASSVSGNTEAF
-,TRBV19,TRBJ1-1,14,ASSPGWERGDGEAF
TRBD1,TRBV11-3,TRBJ2-7,11,ASSHKTGGEQY
-,TRBV20-1,TRBJ2-3,9,SASVSGTQY
-,TRBV4-2,TRBJ2-1,14,ASSQDLHRGSEKQF
TRBD1,TRBV6-2/TRBV6-3,TRBJ2-2,13,ASSYVGQDTGELF
TRBD1,TRBV28,TRBJ2-7,11,ASTVQGQFEQY
-,TRBV4-1,TRBJ2-3,12,ASSQGVTGPPQY
-,TRBV19,TRBJ1-1,12,ASNSGLSNTEAF
-,TRBV7-2,TRBJ2-3,14,ASSPNGGGSTDTQY
TRBD1,TRBV2,TRBJ1-2,11,ASSGQGARGYT
-,TRBV2,TRBJ2-7,15,ASSGSLPGQFPYEQY
TRBD2,TRBV11-2,TRBJ2-7,17,ASSPRVGAGGLSVYEQY
TRBD2,TRBV29-1,TRBJ2-3,13,SVEETSGPTDTQY
TRBD1,TRBV28,TRBJ1-1,12,ASSLGQGTTEAF
-,TRBV6-6,TRBJ2-7,9,ASSLEYEQY
TRBD1,TRBV19,TRBJ2-1,13,ASSHRPTGFNEQF
-,TRBV7-2,TRBJ2-7,10,ASSPGSYEQY
TRBD2,TRBV7-6,TRBJ2-1,12,ASSRSGGPNEQF
TRBD1,TRBV7-9,TRBJ1-1,12,ASSKIPGGTEAF
TRBD2,TRBV7-8,TRBJ2-7,13,ASSLVTSAGYEQY
TRBD1,TRBV28,TRBJ1-5,11,AHGTGVGQPQH
-,TRBV13,TRBJ1-1,13,ASSLGRSSGSEAF